Listed here are 14 T cell receptor beta chains from one sample, sequenced in a study of blood T cell repertoires in COVID-19. Only in-frame clones appear in the TCRdb table, and some are missing; sequencing was by immunoSEQ multiplex PCR. The data contain about 220,000 clones, around four fifths of them singletons. Specimen: peripheral blood. The origin of the receptors is a woman in her sixties or seventies who had recovered from COVID-19.

The V and J genes are TRBV5-4 and TRBJ1-2, with no clear D. The CDR3 contains 14 residues. Trimming took off 0 bases at V and 3 bases at J, with 9 bases between the two ends. Germline loops: CDR1 SGHNT, CDR2 YYREEE (reference sequence). The CDR3 loop reads CASSLDTAYYGYTF. The CDR3 DNA reads TGTGCCAGCAGCTTGGATACAGCTTACTATGGCTACACCTTC.

This clone was counted once. J is TRBJ2-1 and V is TRBV9; perhaps TRBD1 as D (5 bases). The V and J ends lost 3 bases and 0 bases respectively, with 16 bases between them. The germline V gene has CDR1 SGDLS and CDR2 YYNGEE. The CDR3 spans 17 residues. The CDR3 reads CASSAGLDSSSYNEQFF. As DNA, the CDR3 is TGTGCCAGCAGCGCAGGCCTCGACAGTTCCTCCTACAATGAGCAGTTCTTC.

This chain uses TRBV19 with TRBJ1-5; D uncertain. The CDR3 runs to 16 residues. Germline V gives CDR1 LNHDA, CDR2 SQIVND (reference sequence). Trimming stripped 5 bases from V and 6 bases from J, with 20 bases between. The CDR3 here is CASSPARALRGQPQHF. CDR3 bases: TGTGCCAGTAGTCCCGCCCGGGCCTTACGGGGTCAGCCCCAGCATTTT.

V gene TRBV19 combines with J gene TRBJ2-3; 13 bases agree with TRBD2. Germline-derived CDR1 and CDR2 are LNHDA and SQIVND (reference sequence). The V and J ends lost 6 bases and 6 bases, in that order; junction bases with no gene match: 9. This CDR3 spans 16 amino acids. For the CDR3, the DNA is TGTGCCAGTAGCGCCACACTAGCGGGGGGGAGCGATACGCAGTATTTT. Protein product: CASSATLAGGSDTQYF.

The chain links TRBV5-1 to TRBJ2-7; maybe TRBD2 (7 bases). The V end lost 5 bases, the J end lost 3 bases, and 15 bases lay between the germline ends. This CDR3 contains 14 residues. Germline-derived CDR1 and CDR2 are SGHRS and YFSETQ. The CDR3 reads CASSWGGPSYEQYF. For the CDR3, the DNA is TGCGCCAGCAGTTGGGGGGGCCCTAGCTACGAGCAGTACTTC. Looking up the rest from reference TRBV5-1 and TRBJ2-7 gives the full variable domain: KAGVTQTPRYLIKTRGQQVTLSCSPISGHRSVSWYQQTPGQGLQFLFEYFSETQRNKGNFPGRFSGRQFSNSRSEMNVSTLELGDSALYLCASSWGGPSYEQYFGPGTRLTVT.

The chain combines TRBV20-1 with TRBJ2-5; 8 bases are shared with TRBD2. The V segment lost 3 bases and the J segment 2 bases; nucleotides outside the gene matches: 8. This CDR3 region has 15 residues. In germline, CDR1 is DFQATT, CDR2 SNEGSKA (reference sequence). The CDR3 nucleotides are TGCAGTGCTAGTTGGACTAGCCGACCTCAAGAGACCCAGTACTTC. The encoded protein is CSASWTSRPQETQYF.

This chain links TRBV12-3 or TRBV12-4 with TRBJ2-3, with 8 bases aligning to TRBD2. The V gene end was trimmed by 5 bases and the J gene end by 8 bases; junction bases not matched to a gene: 3. The CDR3 loop spans 12 amino acids. This CDR3 is CASSGTRGTQYF. CDR3 bases: TGTGCCAGCAGTGGGACTAGAGGTACGCAGTATTTT.

This clone has a single count. The rearrangement links TRBV19 to TRBJ2-3; D perhaps matches TRBD1 (6 bases). The CDR3 is 15 amino acids. CDR1 and CDR2 from the germline V gene are LNHDA and SQIVND (reference sequence). The ends were cut back, 3 bases at V and 3 bases at J, with 13 bases in the middle. CDR3 sequence: CASSIQDRGTDTQYF. The DNA for the CDR3 is TGTGCCAGTAGTATTCAGGACAGAGGGACAGATACGCAGTATTTT.

This chain joins TRBV2 and TRBJ2-7, with D hard to call. Trimming took off 3 bases at V and 2 bases at J, with 5 bases between the two ends. The CDR3 loop spans 12 amino acids. Germline V lookup: CDR1 SNHLY, CDR2 FYNNEI. In DNA, the CDR3 is TGTGCCAGCAGTGAGAGCACCTACGAGCAGTACTTC. Protein sequence: CASSESTYEQYF.

The chain uses TRBV11-3 and TRBJ2-3; 9 positions match TRBD2. The germline gives CDR1 SGHNT, CDR2 YENEEA. V lost 1 base to trimming and J lost 5 bases; unmatched junction nucleotides: 10. There are 17 residues in the CDR3. The CDR3 spells CASSLGAGGGVQDTQYF. DNA for the CDR3: TGTGCCAGCAGCTTAGGAGCGGGGGGAGGAGTTCAAGATACGCAGTATTTT.

The table lists this clone with many counts. The gene calls are TRBV4-3 and TRBJ1-1; 7 bases are shared with TRBD1. The germline V gene has CDR1 LGHNA and CDR2 YSLEER. The CDR3 extends over 19 amino acids. The V segment lost 2 bases and the J segment 2 bases; nucleotides outside the gene matches: 17. This chain's CDR3 is CASSQQKAARQGINTEAFF. The CDR3 DNA reads TGCGCCAGCAGCCAACAAAAAGCCGCTCGACAGGGAATAAACACTGAAGCTTTCTTT.

V gene TRBV4-1 combines with J gene TRBJ1-1; TRBD1 might be the D (6 bases). Germline CDR1 reads MGHRA; CDR2 reads YSYEKL. This CDR3 contains 15 residues. Trimming cost V 4 bases and J 10 bases, with 22 bases left between them. The CDR3 DNA sequence: TGCGCCAGCAGCCGTTTTGGGGAGCGGGGGCCTTTAGCTTTCTTT. Protein: CASSRFGERGPLAFF.

Remarks on this clone: The junction departs from germline at one end; a sequencing error may be responsible. The chain couples TRBV5-1 to TRBJ2-7; 8 bases are shared with TRBD1. This CDR3 region has 15 residues. Germline V CDR1 and CDR2: SGHRS, YFSETQ. The chain's CDR3 is CASSLETGALPPIHF. The CDR3 bases are TGCGCCAGCAGCTTGGAGACAGGGGCCCTCCCCCCAATCCACTTC.

The V and J genes are TRBV4-2 and TRBJ2-1; TRBD2 aligns across 11 bases. Trimming at V came to 4 bases and at J to 8 bases, leaving 13 bases not matched to a gene. CDR1 is LGHNA, CDR2 YNFKEQ, per germline. CDR3 length: 17 amino acids. The CDR3: CASSPEPLAGGVDEQFF. DNA of the CDR3: TGTGCCAGCAGCCCCGAACCTCTAGCGGGGGGCGTCGATGAGCAGTTCTTC.